Sequencing of this T cell receptor beta chain was carried out in a study of control samples from healthy donors and cancer patients. This clone was detected a few times. V dropped 0 bases and J dropped 8 bases, with 4 bases sitting between them. Germline V lookup: CDR1 LGHNA, CDR2 YNFKEQ. The CDR3 sequence is 12 residues long. Sequencing used immunoSEQ multiplex PCR; TCRdb keeps in-frame clones, though not all of them. The top ten hold roughly 10% of the sample, which has about 80,000 clones, about 79% seen once. The receptor comes from a man in his 60s with head and neck cancer. The V call is TRBV4-2, the J call TRBJ1-4; D remains ambiguous. Sequencing was done on a sample of PBMCs. The CDR3 sequence is CASSQETEKLFF. The CDR3 region has the DNA TGTGCCAGCAGCCAAGAGACAGAAAAACTGTTTTTT.